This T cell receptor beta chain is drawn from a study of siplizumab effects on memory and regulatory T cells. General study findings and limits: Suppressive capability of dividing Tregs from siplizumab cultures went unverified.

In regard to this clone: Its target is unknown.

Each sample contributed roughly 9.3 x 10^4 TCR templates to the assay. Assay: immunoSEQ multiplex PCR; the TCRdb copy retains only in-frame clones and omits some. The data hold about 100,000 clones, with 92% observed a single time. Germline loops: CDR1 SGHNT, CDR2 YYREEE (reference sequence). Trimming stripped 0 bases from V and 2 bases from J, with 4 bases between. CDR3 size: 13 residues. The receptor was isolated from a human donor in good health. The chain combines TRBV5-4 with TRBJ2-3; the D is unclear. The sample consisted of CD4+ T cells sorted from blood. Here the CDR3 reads CASSLDFTDTQYF. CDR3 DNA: TGTGCCAGCAGCTTGGACTTCACAGATACGCAGTATTTT.